This TCR beta chain is from a study of Ad26.COV2.S vaccination and SARS-CoV-2 variants. Study overall: As a participant in COV1001, the donor was in the Ad26.COV2.S trial arm.

Treatment described: 19 received Ad26.COV2.S at low or high dose, single or two shots; 5 received placebo; per-sample allocation not given. Vaccine and placebo recipients were sampled on day 63 after the first injection. Germline-derived CDR1 and CDR2 are ENHRY and SYGVKD. The CDR3 runs 17 residues. With V trimmed by 5 bases and J by 7 bases, 16 bases remained unmatched. Study results and caveats: Participants given vaccine showed non-spike TCR breadth similar to that of placebo recipients.

Using immunoSEQ multiplex PCR, the repertoire was profiled, and TCRdb retains in-frame clones only, with some absent. Among approximately 460,000 clones listed, roughly 87% were seen once. About this clone itself: What it recognizes is unknown.

This rearrangement joins TRBV10-3 to TRBJ2-1; 8 bases are shared with TRBD2. Sequencing was performed on peripheral blood, taken in a trial of Ad26.COV2.S vaccine versus placebo. The clonotype originates from a person aged 18-65 years who received the Ad26.COV2.S COVID-19 vaccine or a placebo. CDR3 sequence: CAISNSHGSGSPNEQFF. CDR3 DNA: TGTGCCATCAGTAACTCCCACGGGAGCGGGAGTCCGAATGAGCAGTTCTTC.